The 16 T cell receptor beta chains given below trace back to one sample, sequenced in a study of T-cell reconstitution after alpha-beta-depleted transplantation in children. Library preparation (for TCRbeta) was performed with unique molecular identifiers. TCRdb recomputed calls from the PCR reads with MiXCR, one row per CDR3 protein. The data show a few hundred thousand distinct CDR3 sequences, around 15% seen once. Sample: PBMCs, mostly from graft donor cells, taken 360 days after TCRalphabeta/CD19-depleted stem cell transplant. The source is a boy less than two years old who had a stem cell transplant for Wiskott-Aldrich syndrome, so the T cells may come from the graft donor.

The chain has TRBV5-1 and TRBJ2-1; 9 positions agree with TRBD1. Germline V gene sequence: CDR1 SGHRS, CDR2 YFSETQ. V shed 7 bases, J shed 5 bases, and the junction held 7 bases outside the gene matches. This CDR3 has 14 residues. The CDR3 loop reads CASCRDRVDNEQFF. CDR3 sequence (DNA): TGCGCCAGCTGCCGGGACAGGGTTGACAATGAGCAGTTCTTC.

The gene calls are TRBV2 and TRBJ2-3; 9 nucleotides align to TRBD2. CDR1 is SNHLY, CDR2 FYNNEI, per germline. Trimming removed 1 base from V and 11 bases from J; junction bases left unmatched: 13. The CDR3 is 16 residues long. The chain's CDR3 is CASSEGSGGSSDGQYF. DNA for the CDR3: TGTGCCAGCAGTGAAGGCAGCGGGGGGTCCTCAGACGGGCAGTATTTT.

The rearrangement uses TRBV29-1 and TRBJ1-2, with 9 bases fitting TRBD1. The germline V gene has CDR1 SQVTM and CDR2 ANQGSEA. The J segment lost 5 bases and the V segment lost 6 bases, leaving 13 bases of the junction unmatched. The CDR3 loop spans 15 amino acids. Here the CDR3 reads CSVARIQGAQYGYTF. The CDR3 DNA sequence: TGCAGCGTAGCTCGGATACAGGGGGCGCAGTATGGCTACACCTTC.

This clonotype was counted only a few times. The J gene is TRBJ2-3, the V gene TRBV12-3 or TRBV12-4, with D perhaps matching TRBD1 (6 bases). V was pared by 4 bases and J by 4 bases, with 18 bases between. The CDR3 length is 16 residues. CDR3 nucleotides: TGTGCCAGCAGTTACCTCCATGGGGGCCGGGCAGATACGCAGTATTTT. It yields the protein CASSYLHGGRADTQYF.

The chain is built from TRBV28 and TRBJ2-1; TRBD1 agrees at 7 bases. Trimming at V came to 4 bases and at J to 2 bases, leaving 11 bases not matched to a gene. CDR1 is MDHEN and CDR2 is SYDVKM in the germline V gene. This CDR3 region has 17 residues. CDR3 loop: CASSSQVQGSTYNEQFF. Here the CDR3 DNA reads TGTGCCAGCAGTTCTCAGGTACAGGGGAGCACCTACAATGAGCAGTTCTTC.

V gene TRBV6-1 combines with J gene TRBJ1-2; D not certain. Trimming shortened V by 6 bases and J by 4 bases, and 15 bases separated the two germline ends. Germline lookup yields CDR1 MNHNS and CDR2 SASEGT. The CDR3 length is 14 residues. CDR3 region: CASREDGSSYGYTF. The CDR3 bases are TGTGCCAGCAGGGAGGATGGGTCGAGCTATGGCTACACCTTC.

In its sample, this clonotype was seen many times. The chain employs TRBV12-3 or TRBV12-4 and TRBJ2-7; tentative D call: TRBD1 (6 bases). CDR3 length equals 15 residues. Trimming removed 2 bases at V and 0 bases at J, with 11 bases between. The CDR3 nucleotides read TGTGCCAGCAGTTTAAAGACAGGACCCTCCTACGAGCAGTACTTC. Amino acid sequence: CASSLKTGPSYEQYF.

The table lists this clonotype with a few counts. CDR3 DNA sequence: TGCGCCAGCAGCCAAGATCCCCCCCTAGCGGTCTCCTACGAGCAGTACTTC. Translating it yields CASSQDPPLAVSYEQYF. The V and J genes are TRBV4-1 and TRBJ2-7; TRBD2 matches at 7 bases. The germline CDR1 and CDR2 sequences are MGHRA and YSYEKL. The CDR3 is 17 amino acids. J was trimmed by 0 bases and V by 0 bases; bases with no gene match: 8.

This clonotype was detected many times. V usage is TRBV20-1 and J usage is TRBJ2-1; the match to TRBD2 covers 8 bases. Germline loops: CDR1 DFQATT, CDR2 SNEGSKA (reference sequence). The CDR3 spans 14 residues. The J segment lost 5 bases and the V segment lost 6 bases, leaving 9 bases of the junction unmatched. CDR3 bases: TGCAGTGCCCGGGGGGGGGCTATCGACAATGAGCAGTTCTTC. Residues: CSARGGAIDNEQFF.

The rearrangement uses TRBV10-3 and TRBJ2-2; 7 bases are a match to TRBD1. V shed 7 bases and J 0 bases; nucleotides not matched to a gene: 5. The CDR3 consists of 15 residues. Germline CDR1 is ENHRY and CDR2 is SYGVKD. CDR3: CAITRDSPNTGELFF. The DNA for the CDR3 is TGTGCCATCACCCGGGACAGCCCGAACACCGGGGAGCTGTTTTTT.

This sequence joins TRBV10-1 and TRBJ2-1; TRBD2 aligns across 9 bases. The junction had 14 bases not matched to a gene; V was cut back by 4 bases and J by 7 bases. Germline CDR1 and CDR2: WNHNN and SYGVQD (reference sequence). This CDR3 contains 17 residues. The CDR3 DNA follows: TGCGCCAGCAGTGTGAGGGTGCAGCGGGGGGCCCCAAATGAGCAGTTCTTC. Amino acid sequence: CASSVRVQRGAPNEQFF.

The chain recombines TRBV10-3 with TRBJ1-2; no clear D gene. Trimming pared 4 bases from V and 2 bases from J, leaving 14 bases between. Germline CDR1 is ENHRY and CDR2 is SYGVKD. This CDR3 is built from 15 residues. The CDR3 reads CAISGTERRNYGYTF. DNA for the CDR3: TGTGCCATCAGTGGGACGGAGCGCCGAAACTATGGCTACACCTTC.

This CDR3 is CSAPELQGMGTEAFF. CDR3 DNA sequence: TGCAGTGCCCCCGAACTACAGGGTATGGGAACTGAAGCTTTCTTT. This chain links TRBV20-1 with TRBJ1-1, with D perhaps TRBD1 (6 bases). This CDR3 spans 15 amino acids. V gave up 6 bases and J gave up 5 bases, with 22 bases separating them. CDR1 is DFQATT and CDR2 is SNEGSKA in the germline V gene (reference sequence).

This chain links TRBV24-1 with TRBJ2-3; 8 nucleotides match TRBD2. With V trimmed by 8 bases and J by 0 bases, 3 bases remained unmatched. This CDR3 spans 14 amino acids. The germline gives CDR1 KGHDR, CDR2 SFDVKD. Here the CDR3 reads CATKGTRSTDTQYF. DNA for the CDR3: TGTGCCACCAAAGGGACTAGAAGCACAGATACGCAGTATTTT.

This chain joins TRBV10-3 and TRBJ2-3, with D possibly being TRBD1 (6 bases). This CDR3 contains 12 residues. V was trimmed by 2 bases and J by 6 bases, leaving 6 bases between them. Per the germline V gene, CDR1 is ENHRY and CDR2 is SYGVKD. The CDR3 sequence: CAISEGGDTQYF. CDR3 DNA: TGTGCCATCAGTGAGGGGGGCGATACGCAGTATTTT.

There are a few counts of this clonotype. The junction and the germline gene differ at one end; a read error may be behind it. This chain links TRBV25-1 with TRBJ1-4; D possibly corresponds to TRBD1 (6 bases). CDR1 is MGHDK, CDR2 SYGVNS, per germline. The CDR3 extends over 15 amino acids. The chain's CDR3 is CASSDPPGANEKLFF. DNA for the CDR3: TGTGCCAGCAGTGACCCCCCGGGGGCTAACGAAAAACTGTTTTTT.